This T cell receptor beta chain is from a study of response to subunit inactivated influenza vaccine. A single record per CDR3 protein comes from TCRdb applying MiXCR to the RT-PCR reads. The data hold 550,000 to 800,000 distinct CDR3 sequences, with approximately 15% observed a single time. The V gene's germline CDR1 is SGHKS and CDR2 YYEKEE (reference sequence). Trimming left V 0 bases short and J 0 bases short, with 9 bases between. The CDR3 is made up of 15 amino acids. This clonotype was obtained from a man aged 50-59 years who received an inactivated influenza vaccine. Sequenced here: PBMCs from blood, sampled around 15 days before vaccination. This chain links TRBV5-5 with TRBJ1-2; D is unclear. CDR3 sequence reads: CASSLEGDANYGYTF. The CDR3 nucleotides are TGTGCCAGCAGCTTGGAGGGTGATGCTAACTATGGCTACACCTTC.